These 14 T cell receptor beta chains originate from one sample sequenced in a study of T cells in Graves' hyperthyroidism and ophthalmopathy. Amplification yielded TCR beta CDR3 regions, with RNA transcripts as the source. First-round RT-PCR with HTBI primers amplified the TCR CDR3 region. MiXCR, run by TCRdb on the multiplex PCR reads, gives a single entry per CDR3 protein. The sample has approximately 270,000 distinct CDR3 sequences; 13% to 15% are singletons. The sequenced material came from blood. The receptors shown here come from a woman in her forties with Graves' hyperthyroidism that later progressed to Graves' ophthalmopathy.

The chain employs TRBV18 and TRBJ2-7; D perhaps matches TRBD1 (5 bases). CDR3 length equals 13 residues. From germline, CDR1 is KGHSH and CDR2 LQKENI. Trimming removed 5 bases at V and 3 bases at J, with 11 bases between. The CDR3 is CASSTSQGYEQYF. For the CDR3, the DNA is TGTGCCAGCTCAACCTCGCAGGGCTACGAGCAGTACTTC.

Points on this clonotype: This sequence may be a read error, since a much larger clone differs from it by one base. The chain employs TRBV15 and TRBJ2-1, with 8 bases that match TRBD2. Germline assignment: CDR1 LNHNV and CDR2 YYDKDF (reference sequence). The CDR3 consists of 15 residues. The CDR3 nucleotides read TGTGCCATCAGCAGAGTCCCGGGGGCGGGAGGTGAGCAGTTCTTC. Translated: CAISRVPGAGGEQFF.

At least ten counts were recorded for this clonotype. The rearrangement joins TRBV3-1 to TRBJ2-1, with 9 bases aligning to TRBD2. Germline V gene data show CDR1 as LGHDT and CDR2 as YNNKEL (reference sequence). This CDR3 comprises 15 residues. V lost 9 bases to trimming and J lost 5 bases; unmatched junction nucleotides: 11. This chain's CDR3 is CASRLAGNFDNEQFF. CDR3 coding DNA: TGTGCCAGTCGGCTAGCGGGAAATTTTGACAATGAGCAGTTCTTC.

This clonotype has ten or more counts. The chain joins TRBV27 to TRBJ2-5; 7 bases agree with TRBD1. V was pared by 6 bases and J by 5 bases, with 9 bases of the junction left unmatched. The CDR3 loop spans 14 amino acids. Germline V gene sequence: CDR1 MNHEY, CDR2 SMNVEV (reference sequence). The CDR3 DNA is TGTGCCAGCAGCGGGGTCGACAGGGCGGAGACCCAGTACTTC. Protein product: CASSGVDRAETQYF.

This clonotype was detected ten times or more. The chain recombines TRBV7-9 with TRBJ2-1; D unresolved. V lost 6 bases to trimming and J lost 9 bases, with 12 bases between them. Germline V gene data show CDR1 as SEHNR and CDR2 as FQNEAQ (reference sequence). CDR3 length: 12 amino acids. This CDR3 reads CASSPANGEQFF. The CDR3 DNA is TGTGCCAGCAGTCCCGCGAATGGTGAGCAGTTCTTC.

The rearrangement uses TRBV11-2 and TRBJ1-5; D ambiguous. The germline V and J ends were trimmed by 7 bases and 1 base, with 17 bases remaining between them. This CDR3 contains 16 residues. Per germline, CDR1 SGHAT and CDR2 FQNNGV. CDR3 DNA: TGTGCCAGCACCATCGGGTCGACCAAAAGCAATCAGCCCCAGCATTTT. It encodes CASTIGSTKSNQPQHF.

This clonotype was observed at least ten times. V is TRBV10-3 and J is TRBJ2-1; the D gene is possibly TRBD1 (6 bases). Germline V CDR1 and CDR2: ENHRY, SYGVKD. There are 15 residues in the CDR3. Trimming left V 1 base short and J 8 bases short, with 15 bases between. CDR3 sequence: CAISEFPGAQDEQFF. In nucleotides, the CDR3 is TGTGCCATCAGTGAGTTCCCAGGGGCGCAGGATGAGCAGTTCTTC.

About this clonotype: Given a much more abundant clone one base away, this may be a read error. The V and J genes are TRBV15 and TRBJ2-3, with a possible D match to TRBD2 (5 bases). The CDR3 extends over 18 amino acids. Germline lookup yields CDR1 LNHNV and CDR2 YYDKDF (reference sequence). CDR3 sequence reads: CTTSKSIGVGPSTDTQYF. CDR3 bases: TGTACCACCAGCAAGAGCATCGGGGTCGGACCTAGCACAGATACGCAGTATTTT.

There are a few counts of this clonotype. V gene TRBV20-1 combines with J gene TRBJ1-1; D is perhaps TRBD1 (5 bases). Per germline, CDR1 DFQATT and CDR2 SNEGSKA (reference sequence). The CDR3 has 13 amino acids. V lost 6 bases and J 0 bases, leaving 11 bases between the germline ends. The DNA of the CDR3 is TGCAGTGCCGAGGGACGCATGAACACTGAAGCTTTCTTT. Encoded protein: CSAEGRMNTEAFF.

This clonotype was recorded at least ten times. This chain uses TRBV6-2 or TRBV6-3 with TRBJ2-5; TRBD2 aligns across 9 bases. Germline V gene lookup returns CDR1 MNHEY and CDR2 SVGEGT. This CDR3 is built from 16 residues. J was trimmed by 2 bases and V by 6 bases; bases with no gene match: 10. The DNA for the CDR3 is TGTGCCAGCAGACCAAGACTAGCGGAGGGACAAGAGACCCAGTACTTC. Amino acids: CASRPRLAEGQETQYF.

The chain recombines TRBV2 with TRBJ2-1; perhaps TRBD2 as D (6 bases). Germline V gene sequence: CDR1 SNHLY, CDR2 FYNNEI. The CDR3 consists of 11 residues. Trimming pared 4 bases from V and 9 bases from J, leaving 7 bases between. The CDR3 DNA sequence: TGTGCCAGCAGTGCGGAGGGTGAGCAGTTCTTC. Its translation: CASSAEGEQFF. Filled out from reference TRBV2 and TRBJ2-1, the complete variable domain reads EPEVTQTPSHQVTQMGQEVILRCVPISNHLYFYWYRQILGQKVEFLVSFYNNEISEKSEIFDDQFSVERPDGSNFTLKIRSTKLEDSAMYFCASSAEGEQFFGPGTRLTVL.

Concerning this clonotype: Mismatch with germline at one junction end may stem from a read error. CDR3 residues: CTSSDRQGRAFF. The CDR3 coding sequence is TGTACCAGCAGCGACCGACAGGGAAGAGCTTTCTTT. The chain joins TRBV9 to TRBJ1-1; 7 bases match TRBD1. This CDR3 spans 12 amino acids. Germline lookup yields CDR1 SGDLS and CDR2 YYNGEE. Variable domain in full (rest from reference TRBV9 and TRBJ1-1): DSGVTQTPKHLITATGQRVTLRCSPRSGDLSVYWYQQSLDQGLQFLIQYYNGEERAKGNILERFSAQQFPDLHSELNLSSLELGDSALYFCTSSDRQGRAFFGQGTRLTVV.

The chain carries TRBV7-2 and TRBJ2-3; D tentatively fits TRBD1 or TRBD2 (5 bases each). The length of the CDR3 is 18 residues. The germline V and J ends were trimmed by 1 base and 5 bases, with 22 bases remaining between them. Germline V gene lookup returns CDR1 SGHTA and CDR2 FQGNSA. Here the CDR3 reads CASSLGGAGTAIVDTQYF. DNA for the CDR3: TGTGCCAGCAGCTTAGGAGGGGCCGGGACGGCCATTGTAGATACGCAGTATTTT. Looking up the rest from reference TRBV7-2 and TRBJ2-3 gives the full variable domain: GAGVSQSPSNKVTEKGKDVELRCDPISGHTALYWYRQSLGQGLEFLIYFQGNSAPDKSGLPSDRFSAERTGGSVSTLTIQRTQQEDSAVYLCASSLGGAGTAIVDTQYFGPGTRLTVL.

Ten or more counts support this clonotype. The chain has TRBV3-1 and TRBJ1-1; D is perhaps TRBD1 (6 bases). Trimming removed 3 bases from V and 11 bases from J, with 19 bases in between. From germline, CDR1 is LGHDT and CDR2 YNNKEL (reference sequence). The CDR3 covers 14 residues. In DNA form, the CDR3 reads TGTGCCAGCAGCCATCTTGAGTGGGGGCGATTTGCTTTCTTT. Its translation is CASSHLEWGRFAFF.